One sample yielded the 27 T cell receptor beta chains listed below, sequenced in a study of early T cells in non-severe SARS-CoV-2 infection. TCRdb called the 5' RACE reads again in MiXCR, with one record for every CDR3 protein. The profile shows 20,000 to 30,000 distinct CDR3 sequences, 4.5% to 6% of them singletons. The material sequenced was whole blood. These receptors were taken from an adult who was a healthcare worker with PCR-confirmed SARS-CoV-2 infection or an uninfected control (not recorded which).

There are many counts of this clonotype. One end of the junction fails to match germline, which may point to a read error. The CDR3 protein is CASNLQGTAEAFF. As DNA, the CDR3 is TGTGCCAGCAACTTACAGGGGACGGCTGAAGCTTTCTTT. The chain uses TRBV7-9 and TRBJ1-1; 7 positions match TRBD1. The CDR3 covers 13 residues. The germline V gene has CDR1 SEHNR and CDR2 FQNEAQ (reference sequence).

There are many counts of this clonotype. The chain carries TRBV6-2 or TRBV6-3 and TRBJ1-2; D gene unclear. V was cut by 5 bases and J by 3 bases, with 1 base left in between. CDR3 length equals 10 residues. Germline assignment: CDR1 MNHEY and CDR2 SVGEGT. CDR3: CASSDYGYTF. CDR3 DNA sequence: TGTGCCAGCAGTGACTATGGCTACACCTTC.

This clonotype has a count of ten or more. V and J are TRBV4-2 and TRBJ1-2, with 9 bases that match TRBD1. The CDR3 is 15 residues long. V trimming: 6 bases; J trimming: 4 bases; junction bases outside the gene matches: 9. Germline V gene data show CDR1 as LGHNA and CDR2 as YNFKEQ. The CDR3, as DNA: TGTGCCAGCAGATCGGACAGGGGAAGCACCTATGGCTACACCTTC. It is translated as CASRSDRGSTYGYTF.

The chain is built from TRBV7-9 and TRBJ2-4, with unresolved D. Germline V CDR1 and CDR2: SEHNR, FQNEAQ (reference sequence). The CDR3 spans 14 residues. The V end was cut by 4 bases, the J end by 0 bases, with 7 bases between. CDR3 sequence: CASSSSIAKNIQYF. CDR3 coding DNA: TGTGCCAGCAGCTCCTCTATAGCCAAAAACATTCAGTACTTC.

About this clonotype itself: One end of the junction is discordant with germline, which a read error may explain. CDR3 amino acids: CASSSRDRAKTGELFF. The CDR3 nucleotides read TGCGCCAGCAGCAGCCGGGACAGGGCGAAAACCGGGGAGCTGTTTTTT. The chain links TRBV5-1 to TRBJ2-2, with 9 bases matching TRBD1. CDR3 size: 16 residues. Looked up from germline, CDR1 is SGHRS and CDR2 is YFSETQ.

This clonotype appeared a few times. A read error may produce the germline difference seen at one junction end. In nucleotides, the CDR3 is TGCAGCGTTAGGGTCTACACTGAAACTTTCTTT. Its translation: CSVRVYTETFF. V usage is TRBV29-1 and J usage is TRBJ1-1; D uncertain. The CDR3 sequence is 11 residues long. CDR1 and CDR2 from the germline V gene are SQVTM and ANQGSEA.

This clonotype has a count of ten or more. The genes are TRBV19 and TRBJ2-7, with TRBD1 matching over 12 bases. The CDR3 length is 15 residues. The germline V gene encodes CDR1 LNHDA and CDR2 SQIVND (reference sequence). V gave up 5 bases and J gave up 4 bases; unmatched junction bases: 6. For the CDR3, the DNA is TGTGCCAGTAGTGTCCGGGACAGGGGGCGTTACGAGCAGTACTTC. This gives the protein CASSVRDRGRYEQYF.

This clonotype appeared many times. V usage is TRBV7-6 and J usage is TRBJ2-2, with 7 positions matching TRBD2. The CDR3 contains 15 residues. V shed 2 bases, J shed 7 bases, and the junction held 7 bases outside the gene matches. CDR1 and CDR2 from the germline V gene are SGHVS and FNYEAQ. Here the CDR3 DNA reads TGTGCCAGCAGCTTATTTGTTCCGGGGGGCGGGGAGCTGTTTTTT. This codes for CASSLFVPGGGELFF.

The rearrangement links TRBV5-1 to TRBJ1-1; D uncertain. CDR3 size: 15 residues. The V gene lost 0 bases and the J gene lost 4 bases, with 13 bases spanning the gap. Germline V gene data show CDR1 as SGHRS and CDR2 as YFSETQ. In DNA, the CDR3 is TGCGCCAGCAGCTTGGGTTTCGCGGTTTCCACTGAAGCTTTCTTT. This gives the protein CASSLGFAVSTEAFF. Full variable domain (remainder filled in from reference TRBV5-1 and TRBJ1-1): KAGVTQTPRYLIKTRGQQVTLSCSPISGHRSVSWYQQTPGQGLQFLFEYFSETQRNKGNFPGRFSGRQFSNSRSEMNVSTLELGDSALYLCASSLGFAVSTEAFFGQGTRLTVV.

This clonotype was observed at least ten times. The CDR3 nucleotides read TGTGCCAGTAGGGTTGACAGGGGAGCCTACAATGAGCAGTTCTTC. It is translated as CASRVDRGAYNEQFF. This chain joins TRBV19 and TRBJ2-1; TRBD1 aligns across 8 bases. This CDR3 comprises 15 residues. J was trimmed by 2 bases and V by 6 bases; bases with no gene match: 6. Germline CDR1 and CDR2: LNHDA and SQIVND (reference sequence).

This clonotype was counted between two and nine times. The gene calls are TRBV25-1 and TRBJ1-4; D is undetermined. The CDR3 has 14 amino acids. Germline V CDR1 and CDR2: MGHDK, SYGVNS. Trimming cost V 8 bases and J 6 bases, with 16 bases left between them. The CDR3 protein is CASAPEPRDEKLFF. CDR3 bases: TGTGCCAGCGCTCCGGAACCTCGGGATGAAAAACTGTTTTTT.

This clonotype showed up many times. The CDR3 nucleotides are TGTGCCAGCAGCTTAGAGGGTAATTCACCCCTCCACTTT. It encodes CASSLEGNSPLHF. The chain links TRBV11-2 to TRBJ1-6; no clear D. CDR1 is SGHAT, CDR2 FQNNGV, per germline. V was clipped by 0 bases and J by 6 bases, with 3 bases between them. The CDR3 runs 13 residues.

This clonotype has at least ten counts. The V and J genes are TRBV7-9 and TRBJ2-7; no definite D call. V was cut by 5 bases and J by 4 bases, with 9 bases left in between. CDR3 length: 12 amino acids. Germline CDR1 is SEHNR and CDR2 is FQNEAQ (reference sequence). The chain's CDR3 is CASSVDQYEQYF. CDR3 coding DNA: TGTGCCAGCAGCGTCGACCAGTACGAGCAGTACTTC.

The chain is built from TRBV3-1 and TRBJ2-3; 7 bases are shared with TRBD1. V dropped 0 bases and J dropped 4; count of bases not matched to a gene: 4. Germline V gene data show CDR1 as LGHDT and CDR2 as YNNKEL (reference sequence). The CDR3 spans 15 residues. In DNA form, the CDR3 reads TGTGCCAGCAGCCAAGACCCAACAGGGGCAGATACGCAGTATTTT. Encoded protein: CASSQDPTGADTQYF.

The chain uses TRBV5-8 and TRBJ2-3; D gene unclear. V was cut by 6 bases and J by 6 bases, with 8 bases left in between. Germline CDR1 SGHTS, CDR2 YDEGEE. This CDR3 is built from 11 residues. The CDR3 coding sequence is TGTGCCAGCATCTCGGTCGATACGCAGTATTTT. This gives the protein CASISVDTQYF.

This clonotype was seen many times. This CDR3 reads CSASLPGNQETQYF. CDR3 DNA sequence: TGCAGTGCTAGTCTCCCAGGGAACCAAGAGACCCAGTACTTC. This chain uses TRBV20-1 with TRBJ2-5; maybe TRBD1 (5 bases). Germline CDR1 and CDR2: DFQATT and SNEGSKA (reference sequence). The germline V and J ends were trimmed by 3 bases and 0 bases, with 11 bases remaining between them. The CDR3 is 14 residues long.

This clonotype was seen ten or more times. The rearrangement uses TRBV18 and TRBJ2-3; 9 nucleotides match TRBD1. The germline V gene encodes CDR1 KGHSH and CDR2 LQKENI. V dropped 3 bases and J dropped 3; count of bases not matched to a gene: 7. The CDR3 totals 16 residues. The CDR3 here is CASSPEQGARTDTQYF. Here the CDR3 DNA reads TGTGCCAGCTCACCTGAACAGGGGGCGAGGACAGATACGCAGTATTTT.

The chain joins TRBV19 to TRBJ1-1; D is uncertain. Germline loops: CDR1 LNHDA, CDR2 SQIVND (reference sequence). CDR3 size: 14 residues. V was trimmed by 3 bases and J by 1 base, leaving 9 bases between them. This chain's CDR3 is CASSIGSGNTEAFF. The DNA of the CDR3 is TGTGCCAGTAGTATTGGTTCCGGGAACACTGAAGCTTTCTTT.

The chain uses TRBV12-3 or TRBV12-4 and TRBJ2-1; D may be TRBD1 (5 bases). The CDR3 covers 15 residues. Trimming stripped 3 bases from V and 6 bases from J, with 15 bases between. The CDR3, as DNA: TGTGCCAGCAGTTTCGGACATCCTTACACCAATGAGCAGTTCTTC. Residues: CASSFGHPYTNEQFF.

This clonotype was counted at least ten times. The chain combines TRBV7-2 with TRBJ1-3; unclear D gene. The CDR3 extends over 17 amino acids. V was trimmed by 4 bases and J by 0 bases, leaving 16 bases between them. From germline, CDR1 is SGHTA and CDR2 FQGNSA. CDR3 residues: CASSSTPITLSGNTIYF. In DNA, the CDR3 is TGTGCCAGCAGCTCCACCCCTATCACCCTCTCTGGAAACACCATATATTTT.

This clonotype was recorded many times. The gene calls are TRBV20-1 and TRBJ1-1, with D uncertain. The CDR3 is made up of 13 amino acids. The germline CDR1 and CDR2 sequences are DFQATT and SNEGSKA (reference sequence). The V end was cut by 1 base, the J end by 11 bases, with 17 bases between. The CDR3 spells CSARVGDSLVAFF. In nucleotides, the CDR3 is TGCAGTGCTAGAGTCGGGGATTCGTTAGTGGCTTTCTTT.

This clonotype was recorded at least ten times. The chain links TRBV19 to TRBJ2-7, with D unclear. V shed 8 bases and J shed 2 bases, with 4 bases lying between them. Germline CDR1 and CDR2: LNHDA and SQIVND (reference sequence). This CDR3 spans 10 amino acids. The CDR3 region is CASGTYEQYF. CDR3 nucleotides: TGTGCCAGTGGGACCTACGAGCAGTACTTC.

This clonotype has a count of ten or more. The V call is TRBV10-3, the J call TRBJ1-4; D remains unclear. The V gene's germline CDR1 is ENHRY and CDR2 SYGVKD. V gave up 10 bases and J gave up 5 bases, with 14 bases separating them. The length of the CDR3 is 13 residues. The CDR3 region has the DNA TGTGCCACCAGAACAAACCCCAATGAAAAACTGTTTTTT. Encoded protein: CATRTNPNEKLFF.

This clonotype was observed a few times. The gene calls are TRBV30 and TRBJ2-7; D might be TRBD1 (5 bases). Germline CDR1 is GTSNPN and CDR2 is SVGIG (reference sequence). This CDR3 spans 11 amino acids. V shed 2 bases and J shed 5 bases, with 7 bases lying between them. The CDR3 DNA reads TGTGCCTGGAGTCCACAGGACGAGCAGTACTTC. It specifies CAWSPQDEQYF.

This clonotype showed up many times. The V call is TRBV12-5, the J call TRBJ1-1; D not certain. The CDR3 is 14 amino acids. The germline V and J ends were trimmed by 7 bases and 6 bases, with 18 bases remaining between them. Per the germline V gene, CDR1 is LGHNT and CDR2 is FRNRAP. The DNA of the CDR3 is TGTGCTAGTGCCACCCCTGGGTCTGGAGCTGAAGCTTTCTTT. The encoded protein is CASATPGSGAEAFF.

This clonotype was detected a few times. The chain recombines TRBV18 with TRBJ1-1; the D is unclear. Germline V CDR1 and CDR2: KGHSH, LQKENI. CDR3 length equals 13 residues. The V end lost 2 bases, the J end lost 1 base, and 5 bases lay between the germline ends. The CDR3 region has the DNA TGTGCCAGCTCACCAGAGGGGAACACTGAAGCTTTCTTT. Protein sequence: CASSPEGNTEAFF.

This rearrangement joins TRBV7-9 to TRBJ2-7; the match to TRBD1 covers 7 bases. This CDR3 comprises 14 residues. The ends lost 6 bases at V and 6 bases at J; junction bases unmatched: 11. CDR1 is SEHNR and CDR2 is FQNEAQ in the germline V gene (reference sequence). The DNA for the CDR3 is TGTGCCAGCAGTTCCGGGACAGTGGGTCTCGAGCAGTACTTC. It is translated as CASSSGTVGLEQYF.